The rows below give T cell receptor beta chains drawn from one sample of a study of OX40 agonist ivuxolimab in advanced cancers. Using immunoSEQ multiplex PCR, the repertoire was profiled, and TCRdb retains in-frame clones only, with some absent. This sample yields 50,000 to 70,000 clones, of which 65% to 85% are seen a single time; roughly 0.6% belongs to the top ten. Sample: CD4+ or CD8+ T cells sorted from blood, taken in a trial of the OX40 agonist ivuxolimab. These receptor sequences come from an adult with an advanced solid tumor such as melanoma, head and neck, liver or kidney cancer. The conserved cysteine and the conserved F or W are not part of the CDR3 here. Rows may omit the clone size; those that give it use once, few, many or a size class.

j_gene: TRBJ2-7; abundance: NA; v_gene: TRBV6-5; CDR3aa: ASSYPSGRGSYEQY
j_gene: TRBJ2-7; abundance: once; v_gene: TRBV7-8; CDR3aa: ASSPTRSEQY
j_gene: TRBJ1-5; abundance: few; v_gene: TRBV29-1; CDR3aa: STSAGTGQPQH
j_gene: TRBJ2-2; abundance: NA; v_gene: TRBV18; CDR3aa: ASSREAATGELF
j_gene: TRBJ2-7; abundance: NA; v_gene: TRBV5-1; CDR3aa: ASSSGTGPYEQY
j_gene: TRBJ2-7; abundance: NA; v_gene: TRBV7-9; CDR3aa: ASSPGAYEQY
j_gene: TRBJ2-2; abundance: once; v_gene: TRBV4-3; CDR3aa: ASSQPPIWTSGITNTGELF
j_gene: TRBJ2-5; abundance: NA; v_gene: TRBV29-1; CDR3aa: SVSTGGPGETQY
j_gene: TRBJ2-7; abundance: NA; v_gene: TRBV5-1; CDR3aa: ASSSGQLSSYEQY
j_gene: TRBJ1-2; abundance: NA; v_gene: TRBV19; CDR3aa: ASSFRQSYGYT
j_gene: TRBJ1-1; abundance: few; v_gene: TRBV6-5; CDR3aa: ASIAGGRTEAF
j_gene: TRBJ2-1; abundance: few; v_gene: TRBV30; CDR3aa: ACSVDRQSYNEQF
j_gene: TRBJ1-2; abundance: NA; v_gene: TRBV18; CDR3aa: ASSPDSTTGGYT
j_gene: TRBJ1-1; abundance: NA; v_gene: TRBV18; CDR3aa: ASNFRDGEGEAF
j_gene: TRBJ2-1; abundance: NA; v_gene: TRBV11-2; CDR3aa: ASSHYGVSYNEQF
j_gene: TRBJ1-2; abundance: NA; v_gene: TRBV27; CDR3aa: ASSPIGQLRDGYT
j_gene: TRBJ2-7; abundance: once; v_gene: TRBV5-1; CDR3aa: ASSLGVGAGSYEQY
j_gene: TRBJ1-1; abundance: NA; v_gene: TRBV28; CDR3aa: ASSSGQGSTEAF
j_gene: TRBJ1-2; abundance: NA; v_gene: TRBV6-5; CDR3aa: ASSYLSTYGYT
j_gene: TRBJ1-2; abundance: NA; v_gene: TRBV7-2; CDR3aa: ASSLGTPNYGYT
j_gene: TRBJ1-6; abundance: NA; v_gene: TRBV12-5; CDR3aa: ASGPPTGYSPLH
j_gene: TRBJ1-4; abundance: NA; v_gene: TRBV6-1; CDR3aa: ATRRGGTNEKLF
j_gene: TRBJ2-1; abundance: NA; v_gene: TRBV7-8; CDR3aa: ASSLAWTINRNEQF
j_gene: TRBJ2-5; abundance: NA; v_gene: TRBV27; CDR3aa: ASSLGLAGGSGRETQY
j_gene: TRBJ2-3; abundance: NA; v_gene: TRBV7-9; CDR3aa: ASSGGAIDTQY
j_gene: TRBJ2-5; abundance: NA; v_gene: TRBV18; CDR3aa: ASSSPVLTGTQY
j_gene: TRBJ1-2; abundance: NA; v_gene: TRBV5-1; CDR3aa: ASSLGPGQGAGGYT
j_gene: TRBJ1-2; abundance: few; v_gene: TRBV19; CDR3aa: ASSLRQEPNYGYT
j_gene: TRBJ1-3; abundance: few; v_gene: TRBV10-3; CDR3aa: AISDMGTGGIGSGNTIY
j_gene: TRBJ2-7; abundance: NA; v_gene: TRBV7-2; CDR3aa: ASSLARGSYEQY
j_gene: TRBJ2-1; abundance: NA; v_gene: TRBV28; CDR3aa: ATRTASSYNEQF
j_gene: TRBJ1-6; abundance: NA; v_gene: TRBV12-5; CDR3aa: AGEGWSPLH
j_gene: TRBJ1-2; abundance: NA; v_gene: TRBV6-5; CDR3aa: ASSYPAGLNYGYT
j_gene: TRBJ2-1; abundance: NA; v_gene: TRBV5-4; CDR3aa: ASSFIAGGKDEQF
j_gene: TRBJ2-2; abundance: NA; v_gene: TRBV9; CDR3aa: ASSVAGANTGELF
j_gene: TRBJ2-5; abundance: NA; v_gene: TRBV2; CDR3aa: ASEVGLDGETQY
j_gene: TRBJ2-7; abundance: NA; v_gene: TRBV7-6; CDR3aa: ASSLSSGDTYEQY
j_gene: TRBJ2-7; abundance: NA; v_gene: TRBV6-5; CDR3aa: ASSTHSGGAYEQY
j_gene: TRBJ2-1; abundance: NA; v_gene: TRBV11-3; CDR3aa: ASSPGLAGVHEQF